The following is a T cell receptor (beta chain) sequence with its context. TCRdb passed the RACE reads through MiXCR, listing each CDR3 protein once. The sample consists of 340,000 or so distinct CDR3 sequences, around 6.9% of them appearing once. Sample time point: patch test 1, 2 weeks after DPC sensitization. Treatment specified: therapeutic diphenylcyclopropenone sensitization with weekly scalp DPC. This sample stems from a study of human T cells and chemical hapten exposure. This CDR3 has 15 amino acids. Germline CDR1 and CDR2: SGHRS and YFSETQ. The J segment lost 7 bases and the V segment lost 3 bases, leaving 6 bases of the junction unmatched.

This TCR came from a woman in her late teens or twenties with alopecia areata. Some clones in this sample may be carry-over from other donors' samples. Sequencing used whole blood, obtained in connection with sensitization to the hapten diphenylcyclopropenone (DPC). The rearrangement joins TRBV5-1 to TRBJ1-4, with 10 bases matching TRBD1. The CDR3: CASSSRQGASEKLFF. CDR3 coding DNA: TGCGCCAGCAGCTCTCGACAGGGGGCAAGTGAAAAACTGTTTTTT.